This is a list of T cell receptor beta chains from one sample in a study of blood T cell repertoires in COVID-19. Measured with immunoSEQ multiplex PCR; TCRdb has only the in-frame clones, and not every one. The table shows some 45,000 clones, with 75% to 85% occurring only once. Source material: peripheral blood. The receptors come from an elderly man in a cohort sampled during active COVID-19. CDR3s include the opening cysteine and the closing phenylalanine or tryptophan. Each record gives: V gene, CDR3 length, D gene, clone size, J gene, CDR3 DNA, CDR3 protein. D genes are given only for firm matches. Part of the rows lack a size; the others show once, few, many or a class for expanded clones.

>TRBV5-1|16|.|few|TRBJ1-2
TGCGCCAGCAGCCCCCGACCATCCGACAGTAACTATGGCTACACCTTC
CASSPRPSDSNYGYTF
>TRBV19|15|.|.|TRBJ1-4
TGTGCCAGTAGTCGGAGCCAAGCAACTAATGAAAAACTGTTTTTT
CASSRSQATNEKLFF
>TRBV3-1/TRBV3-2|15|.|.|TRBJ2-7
TGTGCCAGCAGCCAAGATCACAGGTCGCTCTACGAGCAGTACTTC
CASSQDHRSLYEQYF
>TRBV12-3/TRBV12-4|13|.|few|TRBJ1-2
TGTGCCAGCAGTGCTCGGAGGGTCTATGGCTACACCTTC
CASSARRVYGYTF
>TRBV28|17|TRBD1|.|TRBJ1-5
TGTGCCAGCAGTTTATGGTCGGGGACAGCGGGCAATCAGCCCCAGCATTTT
CASSLWSGTAGNQPQHF
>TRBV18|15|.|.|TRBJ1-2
TGTGCCAGCTCACCGGTCGACAGTTATAACTATGGCTACACCTTC
CASSPVDSYNYGYTF
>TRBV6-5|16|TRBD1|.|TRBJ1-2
TGTGCCAGCAGTTACTCCCGGACAGGGGGGAACTATGGCTACACCTTC
CASSYSRTGGNYGYTF
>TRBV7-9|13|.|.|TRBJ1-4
TGTGCCAGCAGCTTGGAAAGGAGTGAAAAACTGTTTTTT
CASSLERSEKLFF
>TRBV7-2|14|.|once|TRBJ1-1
TGTGCCAGCAGCTTGACGAGGTGGAACACTGAAGCTTTCTTT
CASSLTRWNTEAFF
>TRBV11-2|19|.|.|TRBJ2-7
TGTGCCAGCAGCCCTCGGACAGGATTGGGGGGAAGGGGCTCCTACGAGCAGTACTTC
CASSPRTGLGGRGSYEQYF
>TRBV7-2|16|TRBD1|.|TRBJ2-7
TGTGCCAGCAGCTTGCGCCGGGACAGAGGAGCCCACGAGCAGTACTTC
CASSLRRDRGAHEQYF
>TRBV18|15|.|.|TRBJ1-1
TGTGCCAGCTCACCCTCGGAGGCGTCGAACACTGAAGCTTTCTTT
CASSPSEASNTEAFF